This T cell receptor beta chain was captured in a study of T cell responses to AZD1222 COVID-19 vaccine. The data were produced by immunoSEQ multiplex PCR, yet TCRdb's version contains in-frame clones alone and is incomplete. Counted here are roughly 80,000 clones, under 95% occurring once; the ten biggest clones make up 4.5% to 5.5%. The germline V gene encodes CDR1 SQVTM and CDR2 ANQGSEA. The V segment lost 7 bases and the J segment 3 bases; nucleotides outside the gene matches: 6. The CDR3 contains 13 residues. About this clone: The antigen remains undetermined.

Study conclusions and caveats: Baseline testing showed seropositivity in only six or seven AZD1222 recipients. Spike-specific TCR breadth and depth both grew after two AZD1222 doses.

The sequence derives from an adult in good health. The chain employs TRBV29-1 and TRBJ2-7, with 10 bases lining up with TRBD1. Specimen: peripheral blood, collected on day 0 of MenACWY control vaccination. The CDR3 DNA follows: TGCAGCGCGGGTGGGGACAGGGGCTACGAGCAGTACTTC. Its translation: CSAGGDRGYEQYF.